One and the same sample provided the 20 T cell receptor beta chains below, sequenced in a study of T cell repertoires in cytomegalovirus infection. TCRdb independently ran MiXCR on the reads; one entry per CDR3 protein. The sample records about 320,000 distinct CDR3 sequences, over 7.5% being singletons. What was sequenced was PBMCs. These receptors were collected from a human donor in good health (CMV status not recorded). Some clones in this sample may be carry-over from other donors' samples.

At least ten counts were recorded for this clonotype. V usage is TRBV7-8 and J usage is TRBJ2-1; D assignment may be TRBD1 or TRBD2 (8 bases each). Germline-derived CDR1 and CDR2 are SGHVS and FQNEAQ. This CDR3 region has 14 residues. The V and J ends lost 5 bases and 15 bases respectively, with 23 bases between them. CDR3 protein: CASSQGAGGHPVFF. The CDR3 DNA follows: TGTGCCAGCAGCCAGGGGGCGGGAGGTCATCCGGTGTTCTTC.

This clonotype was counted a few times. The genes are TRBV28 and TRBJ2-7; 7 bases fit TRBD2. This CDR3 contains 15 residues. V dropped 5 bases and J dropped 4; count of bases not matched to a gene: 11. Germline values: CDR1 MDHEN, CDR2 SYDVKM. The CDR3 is CASSDGGSSKYEQYF. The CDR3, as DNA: TGTGCCAGCAGTGATGGCGGGAGTAGTAAGTACGAGCAGTACTTC.

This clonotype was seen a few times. Here the CDR3 reads CASSLRIPGMSDNSPLHF. The CDR3 coding sequence is TGCGCCAGCAGCCTTCGCATCCCGGGTATGTCCGATAATTCACCCCTCCACTTT. This sequence joins TRBV4-1 and TRBJ1-6; no firm D call. Germline V CDR1 and CDR2: MGHRA, YSYEKL. Trimming removed 4 bases from V and 5 bases from J, with 21 bases in between. The CDR3 has 18 amino acids.

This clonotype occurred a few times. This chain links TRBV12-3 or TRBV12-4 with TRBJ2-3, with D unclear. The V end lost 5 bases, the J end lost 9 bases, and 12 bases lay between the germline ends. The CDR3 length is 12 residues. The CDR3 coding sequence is TGTGCCAGCAGTATCCGACCCCAGACGCAGTATTTT. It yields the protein CASSIRPQTQYF.

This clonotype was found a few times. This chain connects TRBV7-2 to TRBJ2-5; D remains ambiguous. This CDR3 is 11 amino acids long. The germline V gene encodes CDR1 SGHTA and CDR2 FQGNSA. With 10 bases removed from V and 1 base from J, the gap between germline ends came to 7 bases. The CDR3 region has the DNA TGTGCCATTAGGGTCCAAGAGACCCAGTACTTC. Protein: CAIRVQETQYF.

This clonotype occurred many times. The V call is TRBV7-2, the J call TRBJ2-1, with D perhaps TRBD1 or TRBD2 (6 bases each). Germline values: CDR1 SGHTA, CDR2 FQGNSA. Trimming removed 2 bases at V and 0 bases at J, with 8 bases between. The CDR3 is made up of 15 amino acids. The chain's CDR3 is CASSLRGVSYNEQFF. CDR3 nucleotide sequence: TGTGCCAGCAGCTTAAGGGGGGTCTCCTACAATGAGCAGTTCTTC.

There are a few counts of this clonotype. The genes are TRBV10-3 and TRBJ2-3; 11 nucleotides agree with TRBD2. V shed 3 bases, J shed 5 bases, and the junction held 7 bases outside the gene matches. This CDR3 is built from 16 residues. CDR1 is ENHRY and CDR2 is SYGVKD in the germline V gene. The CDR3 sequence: CAISEPTSGSRDTQYF. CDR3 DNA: TGTGCCATCAGTGAACCAACTAGCGGGAGTAGAGATACGCAGTATTTT.

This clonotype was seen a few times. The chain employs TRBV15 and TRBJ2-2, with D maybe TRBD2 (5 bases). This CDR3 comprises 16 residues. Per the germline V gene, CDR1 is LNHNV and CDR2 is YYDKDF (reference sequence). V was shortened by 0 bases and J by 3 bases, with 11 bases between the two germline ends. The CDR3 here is CATSRDRLRDTGELFF. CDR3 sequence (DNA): TGTGCCACCAGCAGAGATCGCCTGAGGGACACCGGGGAGCTGTTTTTT.

This CDR3 reads CASSLSRGDQPQHF. DNA for the CDR3: TGTGCCAGCAGTTTATCGAGGGGGGATCAGCCCCAGCATTTT. The chain employs TRBV12-3 or TRBV12-4 and TRBJ1-5; TRBD1 might be the D (6 bases). This CDR3 has 14 amino acids. V gave up 2 bases and J gave up 5 bases, with 10 bases separating them.

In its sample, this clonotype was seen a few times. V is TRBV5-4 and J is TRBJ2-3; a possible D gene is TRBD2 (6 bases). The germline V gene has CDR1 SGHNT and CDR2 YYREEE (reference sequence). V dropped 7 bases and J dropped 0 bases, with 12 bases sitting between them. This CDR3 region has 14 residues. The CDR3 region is CASRRDFSTDTQYF. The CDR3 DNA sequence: TGTGCCAGCCGACGGGACTTCAGCACAGATACGCAGTATTTT.

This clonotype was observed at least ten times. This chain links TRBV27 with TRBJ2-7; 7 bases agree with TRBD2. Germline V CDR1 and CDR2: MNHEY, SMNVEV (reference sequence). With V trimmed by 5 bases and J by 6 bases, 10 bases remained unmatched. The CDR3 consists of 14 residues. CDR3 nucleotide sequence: TGTGCCAGCAGTGCCCAGGGCGGGAGTCGCGAGCAGTACTTC. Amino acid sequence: CASSAQGGSREQYF.

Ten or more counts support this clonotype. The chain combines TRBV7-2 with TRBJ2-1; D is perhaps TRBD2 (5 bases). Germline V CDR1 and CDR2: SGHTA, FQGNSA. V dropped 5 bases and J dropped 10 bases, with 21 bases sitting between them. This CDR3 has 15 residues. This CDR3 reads CASSRLTARAEEQFF. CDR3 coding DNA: TGTGCCAGCAGCCGCCTGACGGCGAGGGCGGAAGAGCAGTTCTTC.

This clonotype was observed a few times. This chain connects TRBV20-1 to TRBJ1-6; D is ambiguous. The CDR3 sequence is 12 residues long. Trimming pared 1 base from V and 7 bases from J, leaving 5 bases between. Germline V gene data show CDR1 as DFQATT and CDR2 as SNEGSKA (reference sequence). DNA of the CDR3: TGCAGTGCTAGAGTAGGGAATTCACCCCTCCACTTT. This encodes CSARVGNSPLHF.

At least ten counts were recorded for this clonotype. In DNA form, the CDR3 reads TGTGCCAGCAGCTCGGGGGGGACGGGGGAACGATCACCCCTCCACTTT. This codes for CASSSGGTGERSPLHF. The chain has TRBV7-2 and TRBJ1-6; maybe TRBD1 (5 bases). Trimming removed 4 bases from V and 10 bases from J, with 20 bases in between. The CDR3 has 16 amino acids. Germline-derived CDR1 and CDR2 are SGHTA and FQGNSA.

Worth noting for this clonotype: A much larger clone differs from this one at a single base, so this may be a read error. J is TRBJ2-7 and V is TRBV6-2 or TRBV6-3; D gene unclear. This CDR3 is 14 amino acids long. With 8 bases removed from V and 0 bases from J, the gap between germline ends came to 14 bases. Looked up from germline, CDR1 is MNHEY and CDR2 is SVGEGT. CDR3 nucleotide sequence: TGTGCCAGCGCCCTGAAGTGGTCCTCCTACGAGCAGTACTTC. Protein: CASALKWSSYEQYF.

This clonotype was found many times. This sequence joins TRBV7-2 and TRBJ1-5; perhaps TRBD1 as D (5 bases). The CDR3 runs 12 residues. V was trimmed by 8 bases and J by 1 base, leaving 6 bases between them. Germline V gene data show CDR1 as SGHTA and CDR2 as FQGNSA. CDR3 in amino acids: CASGGSNQPQHF. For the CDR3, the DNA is TGTGCCAGCGGGGGGAGCAATCAGCCCCAGCATTTT.

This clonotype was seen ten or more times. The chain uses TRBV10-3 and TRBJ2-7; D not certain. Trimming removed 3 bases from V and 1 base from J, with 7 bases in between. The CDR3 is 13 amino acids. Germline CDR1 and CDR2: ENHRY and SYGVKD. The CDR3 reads CAISDLGSYEQYF. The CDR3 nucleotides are TGTGCCATCAGTGATCTAGGGTCCTACGAGCAGTACTTC.

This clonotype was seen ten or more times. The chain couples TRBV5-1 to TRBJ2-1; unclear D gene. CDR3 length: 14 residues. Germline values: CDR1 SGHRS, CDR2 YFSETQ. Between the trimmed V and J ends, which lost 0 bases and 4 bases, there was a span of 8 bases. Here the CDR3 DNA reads TGCGCCAGCAGCTTGGGGCACGGATACAATGAGCAGTTCTTC. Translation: CASSLGHGYNEQFF.

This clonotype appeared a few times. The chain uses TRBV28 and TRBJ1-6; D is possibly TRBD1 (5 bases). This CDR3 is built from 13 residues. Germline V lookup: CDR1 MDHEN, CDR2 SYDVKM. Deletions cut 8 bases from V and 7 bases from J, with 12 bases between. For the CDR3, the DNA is TGTGCCAGCGGGGGGGTCCCAAATTCACCCCTCCACTTT. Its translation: CASGGVPNSPLHF.

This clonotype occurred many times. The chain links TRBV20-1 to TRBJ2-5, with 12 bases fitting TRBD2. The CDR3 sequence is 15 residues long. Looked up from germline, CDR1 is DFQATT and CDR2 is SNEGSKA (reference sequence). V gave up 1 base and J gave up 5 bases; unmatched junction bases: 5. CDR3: CSARALTSGGETQYF. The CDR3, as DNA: TGCAGTGCTAGAGCTCTGACTAGCGGGGGCGAGACCCAGTACTTC.